The sequence of this TCR beta chain was determined in a study of T cells in tuberculosis. In the study overall: The T cells targeted glucose monomycolate, a mycobacterial lipid, via CD1B.

Cells were sorted from thawed PBMC rested overnight and stained with GMM-loaded CD1B tetramer, viability dye and anti-CD3. C32 glucose monomycolate from Rhodococcus equi was loaded onto the CD1B tetramers. Tetramer-negative cells, about 94,000 per donor, were also sorted. Whole-study findings and limits: Some low-affinity tetramer-binding T cells may be absent from this sample.

V was cut by 0 bases and J by 3 bases, with 11 bases left in between. Germline CDR1 is SGDLS and CDR2 is YYNGEE. CDR3 length equals 15 residues. Chain pairing is unknown; alpha and beta were sequenced separately. Assay: immunoSEQ multiplex PCR; the TCRdb copy retains only in-frame clones and omits some. The sample gives about 58,000 clones, approximately 91% of which show up once; 21% is in the top ten. Input material: CD1b-GMM tetramer-negative cells sorted from PBMCs. The chain recombines TRBV9 with TRBJ2-3; possibly TRBD2 for D (6 bases). The receptor comes from an adult woman with latent tuberculosis. In nucleotides, the CDR3 is TGTGCCAGCAGCGTAGCTGGGGGGAGAACAGATACGCAGTATTTT. Translated, it gives CASSVAGGRTDTQYF.